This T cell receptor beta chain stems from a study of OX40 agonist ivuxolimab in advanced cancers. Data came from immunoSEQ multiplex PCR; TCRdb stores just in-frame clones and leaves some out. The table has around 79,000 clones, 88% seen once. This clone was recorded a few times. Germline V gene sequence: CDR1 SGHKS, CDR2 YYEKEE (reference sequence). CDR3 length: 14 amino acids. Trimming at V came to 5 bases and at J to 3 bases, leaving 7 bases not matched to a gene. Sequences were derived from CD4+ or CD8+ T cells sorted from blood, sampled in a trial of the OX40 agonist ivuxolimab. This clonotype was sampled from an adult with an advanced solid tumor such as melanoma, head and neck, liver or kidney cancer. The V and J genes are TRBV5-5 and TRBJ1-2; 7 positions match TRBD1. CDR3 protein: CASRVVGQDYGYTF. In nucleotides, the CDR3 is TGTGCCAGCAGGGTCGTAGGACAGGACTATGGCTACACCTTC.